The T cell receptor beta chain described here comes from a study of blood T cell repertoires in COVID-19. Germline V gene lookup returns CDR1 MNHEY and CDR2 SVGEGT. CDR3 length equals 16 residues. The V end lost 4 bases, the J end lost 3 bases, and 16 bases lay between the germline ends. Some clones are missing from TCRdb's copy, which holds only in-frame ones; the method was immunoSEQ multiplex PCR. The sample has over 250,000 clones, more than 75% seen once. Sequencing used peripheral blood. The sequence came from a man aged 35 to 55 who had recovered from COVID-19. The gene calls are TRBV6-2 or TRBV6-3 and TRBJ1-5; D remains ambiguous. In nucleotides, the CDR3 is TGTGCCAGCAGTTCCACACCTAGTGGGTACAATCAGCCCCAGCATTTT. Translation gives CASSSTPSGYNQPQHF.